The 5 T cell receptor beta chains in this list originate from one sample, sequenced in a study of TIL therapy for anti-PD-1-resistant metastatic lung cancer. The immunoSEQ assay was v3. Measured with immunoSEQ multiplex PCR; TCRdb has only the in-frame clones, and not every one. The sample has more than 90,000 clones, less than 70% seen once. Time point meaning: pre-treatment sample, taken before nivolumab and TIL therapy. Pleural nodules or supraclavicular lymph nodes made up most of the excised metastases sampled. The sequencing used tumor tissue, collected at baseline. All receptors derive from a person between 25 and 79 years old with non-small cell lung cancer.

The chain uses TRBV10-3 and TRBJ1-5, with D possibly TRBD1 on 6 matching bases. Germline V gene data show CDR1 as ENHRY and CDR2 as SYGVKD. CDR3 length: 13 amino acids. Trimming removed 5 bases at V and 5 bases at J, with 10 bases between. The CDR3 DNA reads as TGTGCCATCAGTCGGACAGCCGATCAGCCCCAGCATTTT. Protein: CAISRTADQPQHF.

This chain joins TRBV6-5 and TRBJ1-6; tentative D call: TRBD1 (5 bases). Germline CDR1 and CDR2: MNHEY and SVGAGI. The germline V and J ends were trimmed by 7 bases and 7 bases, with 14 bases remaining between them. The CDR3 runs 14 residues. The DNA for the CDR3 is TGTGCCAGCAATCCCTGGGGGACCAATTCACCCCTCCACTTT. This codes for CASNPWGTNSPLHF.

This rearrangement joins TRBV28 to TRBJ2-7; 7 bases match TRBD2. Trimming at V came to 5 bases and at J to 0 bases, leaving 10 bases not matched to a gene. In germline, CDR1 is MDHEN, CDR2 SYDVKM. The CDR3 consists of 16 residues. As DNA, the CDR3 is TGTGCCAGCAGTCAAAGGGCGGGAGCCCACTCCTACGAGCAGTACTTC. Its translation: CASSQRAGAHSYEQYF.

The chain links TRBV15 to TRBJ2-4; TRBD1 might be the D (5 bases). CDR1 and CDR2 (germline): LNHNV, YYDKDF (reference sequence). The CDR3 runs 15 residues. Trimming removed 0 bases from V and 5 bases from J, with 11 bases in between. CDR3 bases: TGTGCCACCAGCAGAGATCGACAGTTGGAAAACATTCAGTACTTC. Translation: CATSRDRQLENIQYF. Filled out from reference TRBV15 and TRBJ2-4, the complete variable domain reads DAMVIQNPRYQVTQFGKPVTLSCSQTLNHNVMYWYQQKSSQAPKLLFHYYDKDFNNEADTPDNFQSRRPNTSFCFLDIRSPGLGDTAMYLCATSRDRQLENIQYFGAGTRLSVL.

The V and J genes are TRBV6-5 and TRBJ2-1; the D is unclear. V lost 6 bases, J lost 4 bases, and 4 bases lay in between. CDR1 is MNHEY and CDR2 is SVGAGI in the germline V gene. The CDR3 sequence is 11 residues long. The CDR3 sequence is CASRGYNEQFF. The CDR3 DNA reads as TGTGCCAGCAGGGGTTACAATGAGCAGTTCTTC.